The 30 T cell receptor beta chains reported below all come from one sample, sequenced in a study of breast tumors, draining lymph nodes, adjacent tissues. Using its own MiXCR run on the multiplex PCR reads, TCRdb lists one record per CDR3 protein. The sample records around 140,000 distinct CDR3 sequences, approximately 29% being singletons. Breast cancer patients provided tissue from their axillary draining lymph nodes. Sequenced material: axillary lymph node tissue. The receptors come from a female donor with breast cancer. Some clones in this sample may be carry-over from other donors' samples.

This clonotype occurred many times. The chain is built from TRBV6-1 and TRBJ2-1; either TRBD1 or TRBD2 may supply D (6 bases each). Germline-derived CDR1 and CDR2 are MNHNS and SASEGT. The CDR3 has 15 amino acids. V was shortened by 5 bases and J by 7 bases, with 18 bases between the two germline ends. The CDR3 sequence: CASSLGGETGNEQFF. The CDR3 DNA follows: TGTGCCAGCAGTTTGGGGGGCGAAACGGGGAATGAGCAGTTCTTC.

The chain employs TRBV20-1 and TRBJ2-3; TRBD2 matches 16 bases. The V segment lost 6 bases and the J segment 9 bases; nucleotides outside the gene matches: 9. Germline CDR1 DFQATT, CDR2 SNEGSKA (reference sequence). The CDR3 loop spans 15 amino acids. DNA for the CDR3: TGCAGTGCCCCCGGGACTAGCGGGGGGGCGTGGACGCAGTATTTT. It encodes CSAPGTSGGAWTQYF.

A note on this clonotype: A much larger clone differs from this one at a single base, so this may be a read error. This chain links TRBV3-1 with TRBJ2-2, with 8 positions matching TRBD1. Germline CDR1 is LGHDT and CDR2 is YNNKEL (reference sequence). This CDR3 spans 16 amino acids. The CDR3 sequence: CPSSQETGEDTGELFF. The DNA of the CDR3 is TGTCCCAGCAGCCAAGAGACAGGGGAGGACACCGGGGAGCTGTTTTTT.

This clonotype was recorded at least ten times. This chain joins TRBV5-1 and TRBJ2-1; a weak D match, TRBD2 (7 bases). V was cut by 1 base and J by 6 bases, with 14 bases left in between. The CDR3 is 15 residues long. CDR1 SGHRS and CDR2 YFSETQ come from the germline V gene. The CDR3 bases are TGCGCCAGCAGCTTGTCGGGGGGCCTCCTCAATGAGCAGTTCTTC. It translates to CASSLSGGLLNEQFF.

This clonotype has just a few counts. The J gene is TRBJ1-1, the V gene TRBV7-2; perhaps TRBD1 as D (6 bases). V was trimmed by 4 bases and J by 0 bases, leaving 15 bases between them. CDR1 is SGHTA, CDR2 FQGNSA, per germline. The CDR3 runs to 16 residues. The chain's CDR3 is CASSSGWGRLNTEAFF. The CDR3 DNA is TGTGCCAGCAGCTCCGGGTGGGGGCGACTGAACACTGAAGCTTTCTTT.

This clonotype was found many times. The chain uses TRBV19 and TRBJ2-3; no firm D call. CDR1 is LNHDA, CDR2 SQIVND, per germline (reference sequence). This CDR3 spans 16 amino acids. V gave up 2 bases and J gave up 0 bases, with 12 bases separating them. The CDR3 DNA follows: TGTGCCAGTAGTATACTTTCTCCTCGGAGCACAGATACGCAGTATTTT. It codes for CASSILSPRSTDTQYF.

Comment on this clonotype: With a much larger clone just one base away, this may be a read error. CDR3 amino acids: CASSRTTVSYEQYF. The CDR3 nucleotides are TGTGCCAGCAGTCGAACGACAGTCTCCTACGAGCAGTACTTC. V usage is TRBV6-1 and J usage is TRBJ2-7; tentative D call: TRBD1 (5 bases). V gave up 5 bases and J gave up 0 bases, with 11 bases separating them. The CDR3 extends over 14 amino acids. In germline, CDR1 is MNHNS, CDR2 SASEGT.

This clonotype appeared many times. A much larger clone lies a single base off, so this may be a read error. Without the conserved terminal phenylalanine or tryptophan, this CDR3 likely stems from a read error. The V and J genes are TRBV9 and TRBJ2-5, with D uncertain. V lost 3 bases and J 4 bases, leaving 10 bases between the germline ends. The CDR3 sequence is 13 residues long. The germline V gene has CDR1 SGDLS and CDR2 YYNGEE. The CDR3 sequence: CASSAPPSETQYS. The CDR3 DNA reads as TGTGCCAGCAGCGCCCCTCCTTCAGAGACCCAGTACTCC.

A few counts support this clonotype. The chain recombines TRBV7-9 with TRBJ1-1; D ambiguous. This CDR3 has 13 amino acids. Trimming stripped 6 bases from V and 1 base from J, with 9 bases between. Germline CDR1 SEHNR, CDR2 FQNEAQ (reference sequence). The CDR3 loop is CASRVDPNTEAFF. The CDR3 DNA is TGTGCCAGCAGAGTGGATCCGAACACTGAAGCTTTCTTT.

Many counts were recorded for this clonotype. The chain combines TRBV30 with TRBJ1-2; a weak D match, TRBD1 (5 bases). V was clipped by 0 bases and J by 8 bases, with 13 bases between them. Germline-derived CDR1 and CDR2 are GTSNPN and SVGIG (reference sequence). CDR3 length equals 13 residues. The CDR3 bases are TGTGCCTGGAGTGTACGAGGGACGCCCGGCTACACCTTC. Translation: CAWSVRGTPGYTF.

V is TRBV6-1 and J is TRBJ1-1; the match to TRBD1 covers 9 bases. The CDR3 runs to 14 residues. V lost 6 bases to trimming and J lost 6 bases; unmatched junction nucleotides: 8. Germline V lookup: CDR1 MNHNS, CDR2 SASEGT. The CDR3: CASRKSDRGAEAFF. The CDR3 DNA follows: TGTGCCAGCAGAAAATCGGACAGGGGCGCTGAAGCTTTCTTT.

This clonotype came up once. This chain uses TRBV29-1 with TRBJ2-3, with TRBD2 matching 14 bases. The V gene's germline CDR1 is SQVTM and CDR2 ANQGSEA. V gave up 6 bases and J gave up 1 base; unmatched junction bases: 3. This CDR3 contains 15 residues. Here the CDR3 DNA reads TGCAGCGTGGGGGGACTAGCGGGGGGCACAGATACGCAGTATTTT. Translating it yields CSVGGLAGGTDTQYF.

In the case of this clonotype: This CDR3 fails to terminate in the conserved phenylalanine or tryptophan, so it likely reflects a read error. It is unclear where the CDR3 begins or ends on the DNA, so no DNA is shown, and the CDR3 is as TCRdb lists it. The chain uses TRBV7-9 and TRBJ2-2; the table gives TRBD2 as D, unverified against the DNA. The germline gives CDR1 SEHNR, CDR2 FQNEAQ (reference sequence). The CDR3 totals 14 residues, both ends included. CDR3 loop: CASGRGANTGERMS.

The sample holds many counts of this clonotype. The chain carries TRBV28 and TRBJ2-1; D unresolved. CDR1 is MDHEN, CDR2 SYDVKM, per germline. V was shortened by 7 bases and J by 4 bases, with 14 bases between the two germline ends. This CDR3 is 14 amino acids long. CDR3 protein: CASNKGLFYNEQFF. The CDR3 bases are TGTGCCAGCAACAAAGGGCTTTTTTACAATGAGCAGTTCTTC.

This clonotype came up many times. This chain connects TRBV27 to TRBJ2-3, with no clear D. The germline V gene has CDR1 MNHEY and CDR2 SMNVEV (reference sequence). The CDR3 covers 14 residues. Trimming pared 7 bases from V and 5 bases from J, leaving 16 bases between. CDR3 loop: CASTRSGSLDTQYF. In DNA form, the CDR3 reads TGTGCCAGCACCCGGTCGGGCTCGCTAGATACGCAGTATTTT.

The chain is built from TRBV2 and TRBJ2-3; TRBD1 or TRBD2 may be the D gene (5 bases each). The CDR3 is made up of 15 amino acids. CDR1 and CDR2 from the germline V gene are SNHLY and FYNNEI. The ends were cut back, 6 bases at V and 8 bases at J, with 21 bases in the middle. DNA for the CDR3: TGTGCCAGCAGCGTTGACGAGGGACCCCCAGGTACGCAGTATTTT. It specifies CASSVDEGPPGTQYF.

Regarding this clonotype: A clone one base away is much larger, so this may be a read error. The rearrangement links TRBV12-3 or TRBV12-4 to TRBJ1-5, with a possible D match to TRBD1 (5 bases). V lost 3 bases and J lost 13, with 10 bases in between. CDR3 length equals 11 residues. CDR3 bases: TGTGCCAGCAGTTTCCGACAGACACAGCATTTT. Protein sequence: CASSFRQTQHF.

At least ten counts were recorded for this clonotype. The V and J genes are TRBV18 and TRBJ2-3, with 15 positions matching TRBD2. The CDR3 is 16 residues long. Germline loops: CDR1 KGHSH, CDR2 LQKENI. V gave up 5 bases and J gave up 5 bases; unmatched junction bases: 5. The CDR3 DNA is TGTGCCAGCTCAACCCCGGGACTAGCGGGGGGAGATACGCAGTATTTT. Protein product: CASSTPGLAGGDTQYF.

This clonotype was seen at least ten times. The rearrangement links TRBV20-1 to TRBJ1-6, with D perhaps matching TRBD1 (6 bases). V was trimmed by 2 bases and J by 9 bases, leaving 11 bases between them. This CDR3 spans 13 amino acids. Per the germline V gene, CDR1 is DFQATT and CDR2 is SNEGSKA (reference sequence). CDR3: CSARLDRTSPLHF. The CDR3 DNA sequence: TGCAGTGCTAGATTGGACAGAACTTCACCCCTCCACTTT.

V is TRBV6-5 and J is TRBJ1-2, with 12 bases matching TRBD1. Germline trimming cut 6 bases from V and 8 bases from J; bases unmatched to any gene: 13. CDR3 size: 16 residues. From germline, CDR1 is MNHEY and CDR2 SVGAGI. CDR3 in DNA: TGTGCCAGCAGCCCTCTTCCGGGACAGGGGGCTAAGGGCTACACCTTC. Translating it yields CASSPLPGQGAKGYTF.

This clonotype occurred many times. The chain has TRBV7-9 and TRBJ2-5; TRBD1 matches 9 bases. The CDR3 has 15 residues. CDR1 and CDR2 from the germline V gene are SEHNR and FQNEAQ (reference sequence). The V segment lost 1 base and the J segment 5 bases; nucleotides outside the gene matches: 5. The CDR3, as DNA: TGTGCCAGCAGCTTAGGGACAGGGGAGAGGGAGACCCAGTACTTC. Translating it yields CASSLGTGERETQYF.

This clonotype has ten or more counts. V and J are TRBV11-1 and TRBJ1-2, with 7 bases fitting TRBD1. CDR1 and CDR2 (germline): SGHAT, FQDESV (reference sequence). This CDR3 comprises 15 residues. The V gene end was trimmed by 8 bases and the J gene end by 0 bases; junction bases not matched to a gene: 9. The CDR3 is CASRQGPSANYGYTF. The CDR3 DNA follows: TGTGCCAGCCGACAGGGACCGAGCGCTAACTATGGCTACACCTTC.

The chain couples TRBV2 to TRBJ1-4; 8 nucleotides match TRBD1. Germline lookup yields CDR1 SNHLY and CDR2 FYNNEI. The CDR3 has 15 amino acids. V lost 6 bases and J lost 0; bases outside the gene matches: 3. The CDR3 here is CASRGQATTNEKLFF. DNA of the CDR3: TGTGCCAGCAGGGGACAGGCCACAACTAATGAAAAACTGTTTTTT.

This clonotype showed up many times. The chain links TRBV24-1 to TRBJ2-3, with D perhaps assigned TRBD1 or TRBD2 (6 bases each). Trimming shortened V by 5 bases and J by 6 bases, and 14 bases separated the two germline ends. The germline CDR1 and CDR2 sequences are KGHDR and SFDVKD. The CDR3 loop spans 14 amino acids. CDR3 DNA sequence: TGTGCCACCAGTGTAGGAGGGGGGACGGATACGCAGTATTTT. Translated: CATSVGGGTDTQYF.

This clonotype was observed at least ten times. The chain joins TRBV19 to TRBJ1-2; 7 positions agree with TRBD1. The CDR3 spans 13 residues. In germline, CDR1 is LNHDA, CDR2 SQIVND (reference sequence). After removal of 7 bases from V and 4 bases from J, the junction contained 6 bases not matched to a gene. As DNA, the CDR3 is TGTGCCAGTATGGGGGGACAGCCCTATGGCTACACCTTC. Translated, it gives CASMGGQPYGYTF.

The sample holds many counts of this clonotype. The V gene is TRBV12-3 or TRBV12-4, the J gene TRBJ1-2; 7 bases are a match to TRBD1. The CDR3 runs 13 residues. V lost 2 bases and J lost 3; bases outside the gene matches: 0. CDR3 protein: CASSLQGDYGYTF. CDR3 in DNA: TGTGCCAGCAGTTTACAGGGGGACTATGGCTACACCTTC.

This clonotype was counted ten times or more. V and J are TRBV25-1 and TRBJ1-4, with 7 bases lining up with TRBD1. Per germline, CDR1 MGHDK and CDR2 SYGVNS. V shed 4 bases, J shed 2 bases, and the junction held 4 bases outside the gene matches. This CDR3 has 15 amino acids. DNA of the CDR3: TGTGCCAGCAGTGCCGAGGGGGCGACTAATGAAAAACTGTTTTTT. It encodes CASSAEGATNEKLFF. The variable domain in full, completed from reference TRBV25-1 and TRBJ1-4, reads EADIYQTPRYLVIGTGKKITLECSQTMGHDKMYWYQQDPGMELHLIHYSYGVNSTEKGDLSSESTVSRIRTEHFPLTLESARPSHTSQYLCASSAEGATNEKLFFGSGTQLSVL.

This clonotype was recorded many times. The rearrangement uses TRBV6-4 and TRBJ1-2; TRBD1 agrees at 10 bases. The CDR3 consists of 15 residues. The germline V gene has CDR1 MRHNA and CDR2 SNTAGT. V shed 2 bases, J shed 4 bases, and the junction held 4 bases outside the gene matches. CDR3 amino acids: CASSDPGQGVYGYTF. CDR3 DNA: TGTGCCAGCAGTGACCCCGGACAGGGGGTCTATGGCTACACCTTC.

This clonotype showed up just a few times. The rearrangement uses TRBV28 and TRBJ2-5, with 8 bases aligning to TRBD2. The trim removed 6 bases at V and 2 bases at J, leaving 5 bases unmatched. CDR1 is MDHEN, CDR2 SYDVKM, per germline. The CDR3 length is 14 residues. CDR3 residues: CASSPGGVQETQYF. In nucleotides, the CDR3 is TGTGCCAGCAGCCCGGGGGGGGTACAAGAGACCCAGTACTTC.

This clonotype was detected only a few times. A much larger clone sits a single nucleotide away, making a read error possible. V and J are TRBV30 and TRBJ2-1; tentatively, D is TRBD1 or TRBD2 (5 bases each). V gave up 2 bases and J gave up 10 bases, with 9 bases separating them. This CDR3 has 11 amino acids. Germline CDR1 GTSNPN, CDR2 SVGIG (reference sequence). CDR3 protein: CAWSRDREQFF. In DNA form, the CDR3 reads TGTGCCTGGAGTAGGGACCGAGAGCAGTTCTTC.